These 23 T cell receptor beta chains share one sample of origin, sequenced in a study of cytomegalovirus exposure and HLA in healthy donors. In the PCR, 60 Vbeta and 13 Jbeta primers were used. Produced via immunoSEQ multiplex PCR; TCRdb's table is partial and in-frame only. This sample yields 110,000 or so clones, of which 70% to 85% are seen a single time; around 4.2% belongs to the top ten. The specimen was PBMCs. The receptors here all came from a woman aged 40 to 50 in good health and CMV-seropositive.

V is TRBV6-5 and J is TRBJ2-4; no clear D gene. With 8 bases removed from V and 1 base from J, the gap between germline ends came to 9 bases. The germline gives CDR1 MNHEY, CDR2 SVGAGI. This CDR3 is built from 13 residues. CDR3 loop: CASRSRAKNIQYF. The CDR3 coding sequence is TGTGCCAGCCGGTCTCGGGCCAAAAACATTCAGTACTTC.

The J gene is TRBJ2-2, the V gene TRBV4-1; 11 nucleotides line up with TRBD1. V lost 4 bases and J lost 2; bases outside the gene matches: 6. The CDR3 is made up of 17 amino acids. Germline V lookup: CDR1 MGHRA, CDR2 YSYEKL. The CDR3 region is CASSPGQGGGNTGELFF. In nucleotides, the CDR3 is TGCGCCAGCAGCCCGGGACAGGGGGGGGGAAACACCGGGGAGCTGTTTTTT.

The rearrangement joins TRBV11-3 to TRBJ2-3; D gene uncertain. With 1 base removed from V and 0 bases from J, the gap between germline ends came to 8 bases. The CDR3 sequence is 15 residues long. Germline V lookup: CDR1 SGHNT, CDR2 YENEEA. In nucleotides, the CDR3 is TGTGCCAGCAGCTTAGGACACACTAGCACAGATACGCAGTATTTT. Its translation is CASSLGHTSTDTQYF.

This sequence joins TRBV9 and TRBJ1-1; no definite D call. Germline V gene data show CDR1 as SGDLS and CDR2 as YYNGEE. V was pared by 0 bases and J by 3 bases, with 9 bases between. There are 14 residues in the CDR3. CDR3: CASSVDSGYTEAFF. CDR3 coding DNA: TGTGCCAGCAGCGTAGACAGTGGGTACACTGAAGCTTTCTTT.

The V call is TRBV18, the J call TRBJ2-7; TRBD2 matches at 9 bases. Germline-derived CDR1 and CDR2 are KGHSH and LQKENI. The J segment lost 5 bases and the V segment lost 4 bases, leaving 9 bases of the junction unmatched. The CDR3 has 15 residues. Here the CDR3 reads CASSLLGLAGHEQYF. CDR3 DNA sequence: TGTGCCAGCTCACTCTTGGGCCTAGCGGGACACGAGCAGTACTTC.

V usage is TRBV9 and J usage is TRBJ2-2; 8 bases match TRBD2. The junction had 13 bases not matched to a gene; V was cut back by 4 bases and J by 5 bases. The CDR3 runs 17 residues. Germline assignment: CDR1 SGDLS and CDR2 YYNGEE. The CDR3 DNA sequence: TGTGCCAGCAGCCCAAAAGAGGTAGCGGGGTGGACCGGGGAGCTGTTTTTT. This encodes CASSPKEVAGWTGELFF. Full variable domain (outside the CDR3, taken from reference TRBV9 and TRBJ2-2): DSGVTQTPKHLITATGQRVTLRCSPRSGDLSVYWYQQSLDQGLQFLIQYYNGEERAKGNILERFSAQQFPDLHSELNLSSLELGDSALYFCASSPKEVAGWTGELFFGEGSRLTVL.

The chain uses TRBV5-1 and TRBJ2-1; 7 bases are a match to TRBD2. CDR3 length: 14 amino acids. The V and J ends lost 0 bases and 4 bases, in that order; junction bases with no gene match: 1. CDR1 and CDR2 (germline): SGHRS, YFSETQ. The CDR3 bases are TGCGCCAGCAGCTTGGCCGGGAGGTACAATGAGCAGTTCTTC. It yields the protein CASSLAGRYNEQFF.

J is TRBJ2-3 and V is TRBV4-2, with 10 bases that match TRBD2. J gave up 2 bases and V 1 base, and 3 bases lay outside the gene matches. Germline V gene data show CDR1 as LGHNA and CDR2 as YNFKEQ. The CDR3 is made up of 16 amino acids. The DNA of the CDR3 is TGTGCCAGCAGCCAAGGGACTAGCGGTCTCACAGATACGCAGTATTTT. It encodes CASSQGTSGLTDTQYF.

This chain connects TRBV4-3 to TRBJ1-4, with TRBD1 matching over 10 bases. The J segment lost 2 bases and the V segment lost 4 bases, leaving 1 base of the junction unmatched. The length of the CDR3 is 15 residues. CDR1 and CDR2 from the germline V gene are LGHNA and YSLEER. The chain's CDR3 is CASSRQGATNEKLFF. In nucleotides, the CDR3 is TGCGCCAGCAGCCGACAGGGGGCGACTAATGAAAAACTGTTTTTT.

This chain uses TRBV19 with TRBJ2-5; TRBD2 agrees at 10 bases. The length of the CDR3 is 16 residues. In germline, CDR1 is LNHDA, CDR2 SQIVND (reference sequence). Trimming at V came to 3 bases and at J to 3 bases, leaving 7 bases not matched to a gene. The CDR3 reads CASSIFDTSGEETQYF. CDR3 bases: TGTGCCAGTAGTATCTTCGATACTAGCGGGGAAGAGACCCAGTACTTC. Variable domain in full (rest from reference TRBV19 and TRBJ2-5): DGGITQSPKYLFRKEGQNVTLSCEQNLNHDAMYWYRQDPGQGLRLIYYSQIVNDFQKGDIAEGYSVSREKKESFPLTVTSAQKNPTAFYLCASSIFDTSGEETQYFGPGTRLLVL.

Details on this clone: One end of the junction fails to match germline, which may point to a read error. This chain joins TRBV7-9 and TRBJ1-6; possible D gene TRBD1, 5 bases. The length of the CDR3 is 18 residues. CDR1 and CDR2 (germline): SEHNR, FQNEAQ (reference sequence). The CDR3: CSSSLDFRASPYNSPLHF. CDR3 DNA: TGTTCCAGCAGCTTAGACTTCAGGGCATCTCCCTATAATTCACCCCTCCACTTT.

This chain joins TRBV7-6 and TRBJ2-1, with 9 bases fitting TRBD2. CDR1 and CDR2 from the germline V gene are SGHVS and FNYEAQ. The ends lost 2 bases at V and 9 bases at J; junction bases unmatched: 8. The CDR3 runs to 15 residues. CDR3: CASSLWAGGRGEQFF. DNA of the CDR3: TGTGCCAGCAGCTTATGGGCGGGGGGGAGGGGTGAGCAGTTCTTC. The whole variable domain, filled in from reference TRBV7-6 and TRBJ2-1, reads GAGVSQSPRYKVTKRGQDVALRCDPISGHVSLYWYRQALGQGPEFLTYFNYEAQQDKSGLPNDRFSAERPEGSISTLTIQRTEQRDSAMYRCASSLWAGGRGEQFFGPGTRLTVL.

The CDR3 here is CASSIPGAATNTGELFF. The CDR3 DNA is TGTGCCAGTAGTATACCAGGGGCGGCTACGAACACCGGGGAGCTGTTTTTT. The chain links TRBV19 to TRBJ2-2, with D possibly TRBD1 on 6 matching bases. V was shortened by 2 bases and J by 0 bases, with 13 bases between the two germline ends. This CDR3 spans 17 amino acids. Germline CDR1 is LNHDA and CDR2 is SQIVND (reference sequence). Full variable domain (remainder filled in from reference TRBV19 and TRBJ2-2): DGGITQSPKYLFRKEGQNVTLSCEQNLNHDAMYWYRQDPGQGLRLIYYSQIVNDFQKGDIAEGYSVSREKKESFPLTVTSAQKNPTAFYLCASSIPGAATNTGELFFGEGSRLTVL.

This clone appeared a few times. This chain joins TRBV4-1 and TRBJ1-2; D is unresolved. This CDR3 has 16 residues. V lost 3 bases to trimming and J lost 8 bases, with 22 bases between them. Per the germline V gene, CDR1 is MGHRA and CDR2 is YSYEKL. The CDR3 reads CASSHKGRSGVPGYTF. The CDR3 region has the DNA TGCGCCAGCAGCCACAAGGGAAGGTCGGGAGTCCCGGGCTACACCTTC.

This chain joins TRBV9 and TRBJ2-3; tentatively, D is TRBD2 (6 bases). V was cut by 4 bases and J by 1 base, with 19 bases left in between. Germline-derived CDR1 and CDR2 are SGDLS and YYNGEE. The CDR3 loop spans 17 amino acids. CDR3 region: CASSPRGRGQGTDTQYF. In DNA form, the CDR3 reads TGTGCCAGCAGCCCACGAGGGCGGGGTCAAGGCACAGATACGCAGTATTTT.

The chain recombines TRBV7-2 with TRBJ2-1, with 10 nucleotides matching TRBD2. The germline V gene encodes CDR1 SGHTA and CDR2 FQGNSA. This CDR3 has 18 residues. V lost 1 base to trimming and J lost 0 bases; unmatched junction nucleotides: 6. The CDR3 DNA follows: TGTGCCAGCAGCTTAGTCGGTAGCGGGGGGATCTCCTACAATGAGCAGTTCTTC. Translation: CASSLVGSGGISYNEQFF.

The chain has TRBV5-6 and TRBJ1-2; D is uncertain. CDR1 SGHDT and CDR2 YYEEEE come from the germline V gene. The CDR3 is made up of 15 amino acids. Between the trimmed V and J ends, which lost 0 bases and 1 base, there was a span of 10 bases. CDR3 loop: CASSLDPGGNYGYTF. The CDR3 nucleotides are TGTGCCAGCAGCTTGGACCCGGGTGGTAACTATGGCTACACCTTC.

This chain joins TRBV6-6 and TRBJ1-2; the D is unclear. Germline V gives CDR1 MNHNY, CDR2 SVGAGI (reference sequence). Between the trimmed V and J ends, which lost 0 bases and 6 bases, there was a span of 11 bases. The CDR3 has 14 amino acids. CDR3 bases: TGTGCCAGCAGTTACTCTACGGGGATGGATGGCTACACCTTC. Protein product: CASSYSTGMDGYTF.

This clone has only a few counts. This rearrangement joins TRBV25-1 to TRBJ2-6, with 13 bases lining up with TRBD2. From germline, CDR1 is MGHDK and CDR2 SYGVNS. V dropped 8 bases and J dropped 0; count of bases not matched to a gene: 4. This CDR3 region has 17 residues. Here the CDR3 reads CASGRTSGSSGANVLTF. The CDR3 bases are TGTGCCAGCGGGAGGACTAGCGGGAGCTCTGGGGCCAACGTCCTGACTTTC.

This chain links TRBV7-3 with TRBJ2-1, with D perhaps matching TRBD2 (5 bases). The CDR3 consists of 16 residues. Germline-derived CDR1 and CDR2 are SGHTA and FQGTGA. V was clipped by 1 base and J by 3 bases, with 13 bases between them. The CDR3 sequence: CASSLNPDGDYNEQFF. The CDR3 bases are TGTGCCAGCAGCTTAAACCCGGACGGGGACTACAATGAGCAGTTCTTC.

This clone was seen just once. The chain employs TRBV27 and TRBJ2-7, with TRBD1 identical over 11 bases. This CDR3 comprises 14 residues. The V and J ends lost 4 bases and 6 bases, in that order; junction bases with no gene match: 5. CDR1 and CDR2 (germline): MNHEY, SMNVEV (reference sequence). The CDR3: CASSSSGTGGEQYF. The CDR3 region has the DNA TGTGCCAGCAGTTCCTCCGGGACAGGGGGCGAGCAGTACTTC.

The gene calls are TRBV4-3 and TRBJ1-6; no definite D call. Germline V gene data show CDR1 as LGHNA and CDR2 as YSLEER. V lost 3 bases and J lost 0, with 9 bases in between. The CDR3 consists of 16 residues. CDR3 nucleotides: TGCGCCAGCAGCCAGAGGGAGACCTCCTATAATTCACCCCTCCACTTT. This codes for CASSQRETSYNSPLHF.

A single count supports this clone. The chain links TRBV5-1 to TRBJ2-2; 8 bases fit TRBD1. The V and J ends lost 7 bases and 1 base, in that order; junction bases with no gene match: 6. The CDR3 loop spans 15 amino acids. Germline values: CDR1 SGHRS, CDR2 YFSETQ. The CDR3 DNA reads as TGCGCCAGCCGATCCGGGACAGGGAACACCGGGGAGCTGTTTTTT. This codes for CASRSGTGNTGELFF. Filled out from reference TRBV5-1 and TRBJ2-2, the complete variable domain reads KAGVTQTPRYLIKTRGQQVTLSCSPISGHRSVSWYQQTPGQGLQFLFEYFSETQRNKGNFPGRFSGRQFSNSRSEMNVSTLELGDSALYLCASRSGTGNTGELFFGEGSRLTVL.